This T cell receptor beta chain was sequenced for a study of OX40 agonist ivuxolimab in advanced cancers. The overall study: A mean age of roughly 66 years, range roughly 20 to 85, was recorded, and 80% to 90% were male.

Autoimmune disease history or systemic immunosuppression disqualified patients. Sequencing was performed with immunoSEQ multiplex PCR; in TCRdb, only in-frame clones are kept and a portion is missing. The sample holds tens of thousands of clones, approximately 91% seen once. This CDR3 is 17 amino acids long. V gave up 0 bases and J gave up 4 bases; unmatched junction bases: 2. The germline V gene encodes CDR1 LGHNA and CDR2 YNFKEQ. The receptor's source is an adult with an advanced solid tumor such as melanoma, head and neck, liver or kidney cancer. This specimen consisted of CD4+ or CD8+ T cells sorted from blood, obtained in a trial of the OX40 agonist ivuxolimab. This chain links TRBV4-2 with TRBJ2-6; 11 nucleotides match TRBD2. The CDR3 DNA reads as TGTGCCAGCAGCCAAGAGACTAGCGGGACGGGGGCCAACGTCCTGACTTTC. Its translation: CASSQETSGTGANVLTF.